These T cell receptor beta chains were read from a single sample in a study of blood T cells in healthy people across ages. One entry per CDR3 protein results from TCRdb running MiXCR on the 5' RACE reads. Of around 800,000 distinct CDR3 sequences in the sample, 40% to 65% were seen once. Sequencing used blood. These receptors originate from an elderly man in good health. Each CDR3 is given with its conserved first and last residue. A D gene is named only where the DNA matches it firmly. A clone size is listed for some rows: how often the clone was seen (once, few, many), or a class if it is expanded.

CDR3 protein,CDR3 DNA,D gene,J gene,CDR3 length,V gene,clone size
CASSFGVDRGYNEQFF,TGTGCCAGCAGTTTTGGGGTTGACAGGGGCTACAATGAGCAGTTCTTC,TRBD1,TRBJ2-1,16,TRBV12-3/TRBV12-4,-
CSASPRVGSNQPQHF,TGCAGTGCTAGCCCCCGGGTTGGGAGCAATCAGCCCCAGCATTTT,-,TRBJ1-5,15,TRBV20-1,-
CASSTPGLAGGKEQFF,TGTGCCAGCAGTACTCCGGGACTAGCGGGAGGCAAGGAGCAGTTCTTC,TRBD2,TRBJ2-1,16,TRBV25-1,-
CASSLAQGGVVLYEQYF,TGTGCCAGCAGTTTAGCGCAGGGGGGAGTGGTATTATACGAGCAGTACTTC,-,TRBJ2-7,17,TRBV12-3/TRBV12-4,-
CASRGRSYNSPLHF,TGTGCCAGCAGGGGACGCTCCTATAATTCACCCCTCCACTTT,-,TRBJ1-6,14,TRBV7-8,-
CASSITGPGTQYF,TGTGCCAGCAGCATAACAGGGCCGGGTACGCAGTATTTT,-,TRBJ2-3,13,TRBV5-6,few
CASSDTAHYGYTF,TGTGCCAGCAGCGACACAGCCCACTATGGCTACACCTTC,-,TRBJ1-2,13,TRBV28,few
CASSPSGLQGNGYTF,TGTGCCAGCAGTCCCTCTGGGCTACAGGGGAATGGCTACACCTTC,TRBD1,TRBJ1-2,15,TRBV7-9,-
CSVEGPTSGRPDDEQFF,TGCAGCGTTGAAGGGCCGACTAGCGGGAGGCCTGACGATGAGCAGTTCTTC,TRBD2,TRBJ2-1,17,TRBV29-1,-
CASSFRSGSYNEQFF,TGTGCCAGCAGTTTTCGGAGCGGCTCCTACAATGAGCAGTTCTTC,-,TRBJ2-1,15,TRBV12-3/TRBV12-4,few
CASSLLGNGGEQFF,TGTGCCAGCAGCTTACTTGGCAATGGTGGTGAGCAGTTCTTC,-,TRBJ2-1,14,TRBV7-3,few
CASSPTRGVERNTEAFF,TGTGCCAGCTCACCGACCAGGGGCGTTGAACGGAACACTGAAGCTTTCTTT,-,TRBJ1-1,17,TRBV18,-
CSARDTGVSHNEQFF,TGCAGTGCTAGAGATACAGGGGTCTCTCACAATGAGCAGTTCTTC,TRBD1,TRBJ2-1,15,TRBV20-1,-
CSARPQDHRYAYF,TGCAGTGCCCGCCCCCAGGACCACAGATACGCGTATTTT,-,TRBJ2-3,13,TRBV20-1,-
CASSVRDPGAAYEQYF,TGTGCCAGCAGTGTCCGGGACCCAGGAGCAGCCTACGAGCAGTACTTC,-,TRBJ2-7,16,TRBV6-2/TRBV6-3,once
CASSHGTRGYNEQFF,TGTGCCAGCAGCCACGGGACTCGCGGATACAATGAGCAGTTCTTC,-,TRBJ2-1,15,TRBV6-6,-